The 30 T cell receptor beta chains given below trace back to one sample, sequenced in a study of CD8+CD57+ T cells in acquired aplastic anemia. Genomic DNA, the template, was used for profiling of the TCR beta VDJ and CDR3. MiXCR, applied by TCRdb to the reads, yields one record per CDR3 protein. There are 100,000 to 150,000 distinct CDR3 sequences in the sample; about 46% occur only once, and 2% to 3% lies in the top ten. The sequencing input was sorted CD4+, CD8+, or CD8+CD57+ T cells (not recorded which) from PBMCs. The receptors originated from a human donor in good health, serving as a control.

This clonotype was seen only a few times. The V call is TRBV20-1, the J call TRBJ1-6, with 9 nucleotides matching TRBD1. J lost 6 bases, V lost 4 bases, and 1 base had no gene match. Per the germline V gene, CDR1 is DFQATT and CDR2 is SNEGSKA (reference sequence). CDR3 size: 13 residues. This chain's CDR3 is CSATTGGNSPLHF. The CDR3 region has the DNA TGCAGTGCTACGACAGGGGGTAATTCACCCCTCCACTTT.

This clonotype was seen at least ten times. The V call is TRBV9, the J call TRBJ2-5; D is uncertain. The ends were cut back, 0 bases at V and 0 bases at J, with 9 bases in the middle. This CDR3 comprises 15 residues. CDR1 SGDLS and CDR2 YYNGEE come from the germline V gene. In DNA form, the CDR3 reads TGTGCCAGCAGCGTAGGAGGAACATACCAAGAGACCCAGTACTTC. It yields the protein CASSVGGTYQETQYF.

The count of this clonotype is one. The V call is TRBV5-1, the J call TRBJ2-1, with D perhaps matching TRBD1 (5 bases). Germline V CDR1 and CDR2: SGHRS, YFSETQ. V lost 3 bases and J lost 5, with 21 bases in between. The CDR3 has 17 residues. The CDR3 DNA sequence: TGCGCCAGCAGCTATTCGGACACCCAGCAAGAACACAATGAGCAGTTCTTC. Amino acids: CASSYSDTQQEHNEQFF.

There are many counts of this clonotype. CDR3 region: CASSLALQGYTDTQYF. The CDR3 bases are TGTGCCAGCAGCTTAGCTCTCCAGGGCTACACAGATACGCAGTATTTT. The gene calls are TRBV7-8 and TRBJ2-3; the D gene is possibly TRBD1 (5 bases). The ends were cut back, 0 bases at V and 2 bases at J, with 12 bases in the middle. The CDR3 consists of 16 residues. Looked up from germline, CDR1 is SGHVS and CDR2 is FQNEAQ. The complete variable domain, with remaining parts taken from reference TRBV7-8 and TRBJ2-3, reads GAGVSQSPRYKVAKRGQDVALRCDPISGHVSLFWYQQALGQGPEFLTYFQNEAQLDKSGLPSDRFFAERPEGSVSTLKIQRTQQEDSAVYLCASSLALQGYTDTQYFGPGTRLTVL.

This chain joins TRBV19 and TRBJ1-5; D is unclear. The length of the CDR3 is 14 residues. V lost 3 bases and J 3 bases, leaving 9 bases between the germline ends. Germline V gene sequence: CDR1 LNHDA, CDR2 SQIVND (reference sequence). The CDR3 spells CASSISRDNQPQHF. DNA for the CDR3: TGTGCCAGTAGTATTTCGAGGGACAATCAGCCCCAGCATTTT.

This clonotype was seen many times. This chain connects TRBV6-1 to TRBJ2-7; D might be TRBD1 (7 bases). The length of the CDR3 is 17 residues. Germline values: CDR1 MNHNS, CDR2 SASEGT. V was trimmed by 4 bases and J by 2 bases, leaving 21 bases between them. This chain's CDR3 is CASSASFGGTATYEQYF. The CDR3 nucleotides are TGTGCCAGCAGTGCGAGCTTTGGGGGGACAGCTACCTACGAGCAGTACTTC.

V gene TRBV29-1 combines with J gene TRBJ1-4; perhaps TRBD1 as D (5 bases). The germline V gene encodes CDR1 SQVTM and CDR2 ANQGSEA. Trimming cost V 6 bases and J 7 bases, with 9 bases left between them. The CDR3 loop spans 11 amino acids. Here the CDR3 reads CSVPRGEKLFF. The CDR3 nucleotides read TGCAGCGTCCCGAGGGGTGAAAAACTGTTTTTT.

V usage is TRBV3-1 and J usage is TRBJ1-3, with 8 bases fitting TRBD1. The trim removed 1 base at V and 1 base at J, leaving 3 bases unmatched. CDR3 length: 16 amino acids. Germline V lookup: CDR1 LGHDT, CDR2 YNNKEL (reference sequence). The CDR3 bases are TGTGCCAGCAGCCAAGGAGACAGGGGTTCTGGAAACACCATATATTTT. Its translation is CASSQGDRGSGNTIYF.

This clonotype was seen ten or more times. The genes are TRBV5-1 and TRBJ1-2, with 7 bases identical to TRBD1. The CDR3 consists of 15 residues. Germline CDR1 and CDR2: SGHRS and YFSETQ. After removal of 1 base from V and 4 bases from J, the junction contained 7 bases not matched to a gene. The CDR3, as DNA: TGCGCCAGCAGCTTGACAGGGGATCAGGGCTATGGCTACACCTTC. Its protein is CASSLTGDQGYGYTF.

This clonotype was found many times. CDR3 coding DNA: TGCGCCAGCAGCCAAGGATCCAGGGGGCTAGCCGGGGAGCTGTTTTTT. Amino acid sequence: CASSQGSRGLAGELFF. V and J are TRBV4-1 and TRBJ2-2, with TRBD1 matching over 8 bases. The CDR3 extends over 16 amino acids. V dropped 1 base and J dropped 6; count of bases not matched to a gene: 7. Germline V CDR1 and CDR2: MGHRA, YSYEKL.

This chain's CDR3 is CASSSHDRAYEQYF. The CDR3 nucleotides are TGTGCCAGCAGCTCCCACGACAGGGCCTACGAGCAGTACTTC. V usage is TRBV5-8 and J usage is TRBJ2-7; 7 bases are a match to TRBD1. This CDR3 has 14 amino acids. J was trimmed by 2 bases and V by 3 bases; bases with no gene match: 5. Germline CDR1 reads SGHTS; CDR2 reads YDEGEE.

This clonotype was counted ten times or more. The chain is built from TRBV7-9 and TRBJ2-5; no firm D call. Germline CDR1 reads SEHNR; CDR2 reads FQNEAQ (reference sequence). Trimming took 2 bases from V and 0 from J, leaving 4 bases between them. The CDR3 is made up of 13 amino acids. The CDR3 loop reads CASSLPYQETQYF. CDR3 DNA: TGTGCCAGCAGCTTACCATACCAAGAGACCCAGTACTTC.

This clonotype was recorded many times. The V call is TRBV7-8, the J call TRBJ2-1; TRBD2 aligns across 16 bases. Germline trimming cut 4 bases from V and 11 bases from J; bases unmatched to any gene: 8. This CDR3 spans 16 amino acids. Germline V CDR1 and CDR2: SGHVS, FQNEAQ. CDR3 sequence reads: CASSSGTSGGALQQFF. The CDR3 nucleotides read TGTGCCAGCAGCTCCGGGACTAGCGGGGGGGCCCTCCAGCAGTTCTTC.

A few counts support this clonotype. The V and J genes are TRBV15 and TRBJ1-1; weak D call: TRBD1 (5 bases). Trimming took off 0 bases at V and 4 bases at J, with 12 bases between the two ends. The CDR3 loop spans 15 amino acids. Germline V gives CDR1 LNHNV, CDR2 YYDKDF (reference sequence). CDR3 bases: TGTGCCACCAGCAGAGATGCCAGGGTGAGCACTGAAGCTTTCTTT. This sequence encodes CATSRDARVSTEAFF.

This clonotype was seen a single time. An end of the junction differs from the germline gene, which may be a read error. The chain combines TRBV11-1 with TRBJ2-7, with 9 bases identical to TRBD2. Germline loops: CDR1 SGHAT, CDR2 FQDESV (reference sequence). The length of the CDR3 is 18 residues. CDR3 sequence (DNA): TGTGCCGGCAGCTTAGGGGTTTGGCGGGGGGGCGGCGACAACGAGCGGTACTTC. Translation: CAGSLGVWRGGGDNERYF.

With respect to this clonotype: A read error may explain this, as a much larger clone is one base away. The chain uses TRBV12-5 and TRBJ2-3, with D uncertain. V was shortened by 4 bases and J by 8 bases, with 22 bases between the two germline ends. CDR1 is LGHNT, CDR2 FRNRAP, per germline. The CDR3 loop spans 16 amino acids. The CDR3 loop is CASGSLNRSPRGTQYF. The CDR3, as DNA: TGTGCTAGTGGTTCACTTAACCGGTCCCCTCGAGGTACGCAGTATTTT.

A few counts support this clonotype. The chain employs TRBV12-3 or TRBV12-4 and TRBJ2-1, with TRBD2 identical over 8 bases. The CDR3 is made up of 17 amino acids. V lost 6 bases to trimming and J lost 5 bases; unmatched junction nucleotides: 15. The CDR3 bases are TGTGCCAGCAGCCGCGGACGGGGGGGGGCGCTTAACAATGAGCAGTTCTTC. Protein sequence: CASSRGRGGALNNEQFF.

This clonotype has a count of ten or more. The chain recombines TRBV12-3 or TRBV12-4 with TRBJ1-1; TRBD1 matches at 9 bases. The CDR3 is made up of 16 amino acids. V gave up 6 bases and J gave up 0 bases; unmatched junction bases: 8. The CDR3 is CASSPEDRGVNTEAFF. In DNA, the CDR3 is TGTGCCAGCAGCCCCGAGGACAGGGGTGTGAACACTGAAGCTTTCTTT.

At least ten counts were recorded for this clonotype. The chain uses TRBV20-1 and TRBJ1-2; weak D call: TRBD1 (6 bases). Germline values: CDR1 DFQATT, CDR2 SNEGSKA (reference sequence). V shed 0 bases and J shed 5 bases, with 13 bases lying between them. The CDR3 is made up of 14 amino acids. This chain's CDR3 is CSARDQGRGYGYTF. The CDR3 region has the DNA TGCAGTGCTAGAGATCAAGGGAGGGGGTATGGCTACACCTTC.

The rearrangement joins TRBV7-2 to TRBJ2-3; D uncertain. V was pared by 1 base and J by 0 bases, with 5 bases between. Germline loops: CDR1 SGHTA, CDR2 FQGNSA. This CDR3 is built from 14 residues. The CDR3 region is CASSLGYSTDTQYF. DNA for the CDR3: TGTGCCAGCAGCTTAGGTTACAGCACAGATACGCAGTATTTT. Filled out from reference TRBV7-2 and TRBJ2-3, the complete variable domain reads GAGVSQSPSNKVTEKGKDVELRCDPISGHTALYWYRQSLGQGLEFLIYFQGNSAPDKSGLPSDRFSAERTGGSVSTLTIQRTQQEDSAVYLCASSLGYSTDTQYFGPGTRLTVL.

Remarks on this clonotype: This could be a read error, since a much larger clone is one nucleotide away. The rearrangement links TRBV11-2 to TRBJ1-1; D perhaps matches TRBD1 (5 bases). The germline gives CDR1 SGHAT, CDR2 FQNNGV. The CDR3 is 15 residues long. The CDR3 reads CASGLDFSGVTEAFF. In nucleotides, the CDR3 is TGTGCCAGCGGCTTAGATTTCTCGGGGGTCACTGAAGCTTTCTTT.

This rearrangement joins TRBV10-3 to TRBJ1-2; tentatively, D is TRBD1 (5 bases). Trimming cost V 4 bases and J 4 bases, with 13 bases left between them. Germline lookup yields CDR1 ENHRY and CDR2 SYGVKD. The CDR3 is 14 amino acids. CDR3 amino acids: CAISVPLGLYGYTF. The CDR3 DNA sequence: TGTGCCATCAGTGTGCCTCTGGGGCTCTATGGCTACACCTTC.

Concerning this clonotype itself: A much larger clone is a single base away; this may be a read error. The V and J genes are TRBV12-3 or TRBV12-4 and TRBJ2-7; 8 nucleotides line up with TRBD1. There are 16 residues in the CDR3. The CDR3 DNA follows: TGTGCCAGCATGTCTAGGGGACAGGAATACTCCTACGGGCAGTACTTC. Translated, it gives CASMSRGQEYSYGQYF.

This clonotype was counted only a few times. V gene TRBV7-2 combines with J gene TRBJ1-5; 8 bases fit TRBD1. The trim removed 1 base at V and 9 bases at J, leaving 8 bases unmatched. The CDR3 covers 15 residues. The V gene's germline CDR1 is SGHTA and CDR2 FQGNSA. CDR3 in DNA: TGTGCCAGCAGCTTAGATGGGACAGGACATCGGCCCCAGCATTTT. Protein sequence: CASSLDGTGHRPQHF.

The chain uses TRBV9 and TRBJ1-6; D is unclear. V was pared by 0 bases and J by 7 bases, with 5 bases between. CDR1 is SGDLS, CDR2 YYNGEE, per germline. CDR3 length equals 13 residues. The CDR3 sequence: CASSVGTNSPLHF. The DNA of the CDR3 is TGTGCCAGCAGCGTAGGGACGAATTCACCCCTCCACTTT.

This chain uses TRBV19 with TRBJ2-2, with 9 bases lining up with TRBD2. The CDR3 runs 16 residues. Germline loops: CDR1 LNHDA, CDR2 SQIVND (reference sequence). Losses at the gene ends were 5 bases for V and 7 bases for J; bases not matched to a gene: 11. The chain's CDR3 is CASSPLREGLGGELFF. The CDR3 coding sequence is TGTGCCAGTAGTCCCCTGCGGGAGGGCCTTGGCGGGGAGCTGTTTTTT.

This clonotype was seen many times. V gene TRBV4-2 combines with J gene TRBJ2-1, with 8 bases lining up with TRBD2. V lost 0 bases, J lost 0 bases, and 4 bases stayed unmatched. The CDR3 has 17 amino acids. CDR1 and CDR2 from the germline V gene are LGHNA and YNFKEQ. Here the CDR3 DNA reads TGTGCCAGCAGCCAAGATAGGGGGACTAGCTCCTACAATGAGCAGTTCTTC. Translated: CASSQDRGTSSYNEQFF.

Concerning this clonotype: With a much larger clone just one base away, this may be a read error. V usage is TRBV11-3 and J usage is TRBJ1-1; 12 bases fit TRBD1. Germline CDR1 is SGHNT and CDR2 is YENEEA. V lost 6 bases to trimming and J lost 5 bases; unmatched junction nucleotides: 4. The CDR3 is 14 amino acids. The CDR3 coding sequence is TGTGCCAGCAGGGGACAGGGGGCAGCGACTGAAGCTTTCTTT. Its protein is CASRGQGAATEAFF.

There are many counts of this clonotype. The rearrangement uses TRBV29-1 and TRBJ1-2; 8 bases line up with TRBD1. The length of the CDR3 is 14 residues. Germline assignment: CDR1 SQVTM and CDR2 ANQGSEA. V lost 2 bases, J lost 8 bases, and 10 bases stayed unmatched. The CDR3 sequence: CSVERGWTGKGYTF. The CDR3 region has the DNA TGCAGCGTTGAACGGGGTTGGACAGGGAAGGGCTACACCTTC. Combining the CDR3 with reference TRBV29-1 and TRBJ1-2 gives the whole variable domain SAVISQKPSRDICQRGTSLTIQCQVDSQVTMMFWYRQQPGQSLTLIATANQGSEATYESGFVIDKFPISRPNLTFSTLTVSNMSPEDSSIYLCSVERGWTGKGYTFGSGTRLTVV.

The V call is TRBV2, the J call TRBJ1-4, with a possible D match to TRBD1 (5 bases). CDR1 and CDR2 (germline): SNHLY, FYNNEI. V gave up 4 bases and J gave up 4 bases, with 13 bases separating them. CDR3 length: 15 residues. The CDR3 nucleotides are TGTGCCAGCAGTGCCCGGGGCCAGGGTAATGAAAAACTGTTTTTT. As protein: CASSARGQGNEKLFF.